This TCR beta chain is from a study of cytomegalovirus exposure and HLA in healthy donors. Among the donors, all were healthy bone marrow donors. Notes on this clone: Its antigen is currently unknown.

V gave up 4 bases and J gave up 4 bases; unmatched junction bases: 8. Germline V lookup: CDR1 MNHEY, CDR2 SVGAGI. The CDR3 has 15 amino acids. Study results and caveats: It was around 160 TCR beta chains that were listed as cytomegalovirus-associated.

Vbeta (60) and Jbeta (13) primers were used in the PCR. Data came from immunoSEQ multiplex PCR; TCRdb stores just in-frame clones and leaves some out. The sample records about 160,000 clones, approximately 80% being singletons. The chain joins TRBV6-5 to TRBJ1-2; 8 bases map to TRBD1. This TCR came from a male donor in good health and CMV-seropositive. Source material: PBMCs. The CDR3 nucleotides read TGTGCCAGCAGTTCCCCCGGGACAGGATCCTATGGCTACACCTTC. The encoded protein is CASSSPGTGSYGYTF.